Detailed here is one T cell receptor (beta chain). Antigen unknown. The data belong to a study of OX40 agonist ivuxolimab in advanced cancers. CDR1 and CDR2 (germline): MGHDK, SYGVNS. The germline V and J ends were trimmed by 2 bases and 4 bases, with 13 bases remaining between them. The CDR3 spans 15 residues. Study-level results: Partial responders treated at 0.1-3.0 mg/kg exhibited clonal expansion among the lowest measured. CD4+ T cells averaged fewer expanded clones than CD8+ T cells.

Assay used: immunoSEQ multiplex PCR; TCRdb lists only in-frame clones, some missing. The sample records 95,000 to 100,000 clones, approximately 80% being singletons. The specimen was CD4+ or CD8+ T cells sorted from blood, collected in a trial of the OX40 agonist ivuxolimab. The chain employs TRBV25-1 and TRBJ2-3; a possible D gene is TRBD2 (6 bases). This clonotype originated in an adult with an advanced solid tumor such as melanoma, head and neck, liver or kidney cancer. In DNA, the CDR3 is TGTGCCAGCAGTGAACGGGGACTTGGAGCAGATACGCAGTATTTT. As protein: CASSERGLGADTQYF. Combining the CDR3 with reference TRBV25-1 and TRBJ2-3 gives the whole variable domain EADIYQTPRYLVIGTGKKITLECSQTMGHDKMYWYQQDPGMELHLIHYSYGVNSTEKGDLSSESTVSRIRTEHFPLTLESARPSHTSQYLCASSERGLGADTQYFGPGTRLTVL.